Each of the 14 T cell receptor beta chains below was sequenced from the same sample in a study of T-cell memory formation after mild COVID-19. A single record per CDR3 protein comes from TCRdb applying MiXCR to the 5' RACE reads. The sample includes 500,000 to 650,000 distinct CDR3 sequences, about 20% of them seen just once. The sequenced material came from PBMCs or a T cell subset sorted from them (not recorded which). These receptors originate from an adult woman who had mild COVID-19 (a few samples of this study predate the infection). Cell type and time point are not known.

This sequence joins TRBV25-1 and TRBJ2-6, with unresolved D. CDR1 is MGHDK and CDR2 is SYGVNS in the germline V gene. CDR3 length equals 14 residues. Trimming stripped 8 bases from V and 0 bases from J, with 8 bases between. CDR3 DNA sequence: TGTGCCAGCCAAACTGTCTCTGGGGCCAACGTCCTGACTTTC. It encodes CASQTVSGANVLTF. Together with reference TRBV25-1 and TRBJ2-6, the CDR3 gives the full variable domain: EADIYQTPRYLVIGTGKKITLECSQTMGHDKMYWYQQDPGMELHLIHYSYGVNSTEKGDLSSESTVSRIRTEHFPLTLESARPSHTSQYLCASQTVSGANVLTFGAGSRLTVL.

This clonotype was counted between two and nine times. V usage is TRBV14 and J usage is TRBJ2-5; TRBD2 aligns across 12 bases. Germline lookup yields CDR1 SGHDN and CDR2 FVKESK. Trimming removed 3 bases from V and 5 bases from J; junction bases left unmatched: 7. This CDR3 contains 16 residues. CDR3 bases: TGTGCCAGCAGCCAGAGACTAGCGGGAGAGGCGGAGACCCAGTACTTC. This translates into CASSQRLAGEAETQYF.

This clonotype was seen only a few times. The chain recombines TRBV7-8 with TRBJ2-5; 7 positions agree with TRBD2. The V and J ends lost 1 base and 4 bases, in that order; junction bases with no gene match: 6. In germline, CDR1 is SGHVS, CDR2 FQNEAQ. The CDR3 is 15 amino acids. DNA of the CDR3: TGTGCCAGCAGCTTAGGTGGCGGGGGAATAGAGACCCAGTACTTC. As protein: CASSLGGGGIETQYF.

The sample holds a few counts of this clonotype. The chain links TRBV11-2 to TRBJ2-1, with D unresolved. V gave up 6 bases and J gave up 12 bases, with 12 bases separating them. The length of the CDR3 is 11 residues. CDR1 SGHAT and CDR2 FQNNGV come from the germline V gene. In DNA form, the CDR3 reads TGTGCCAGCAGTTCAAAGGTCGGGCAGTTCTTC. Translation: CASSSKVGQFF.

The genes are TRBV3-1 and TRBJ1-1; D is unclear. The CDR3 spans 15 residues. V lost 3 bases and J 6 bases, leaving 17 bases between the germline ends. Per the germline V gene, CDR1 is LGHDT and CDR2 is YNNKEL (reference sequence). CDR3 bases: TGTGCCAGCAGCCAGGGTAAACAAAGGTCGGCTGAAGCTTTCTTT. This codes for CASSQGKQRSAEAFF.

This clonotype was observed a few times. The V call is TRBV27, the J call TRBJ1-1; no reliable D call. Germline CDR1 is MNHEY and CDR2 is SMNVEV (reference sequence). The V and J ends lost 0 bases and 3 bases respectively, with 11 bases between them. This CDR3 spans 15 amino acids. In nucleotides, the CDR3 is TGTGCCAGCAGTTTATCGTTAGGACGGGACACTGAAGCTTTCTTT. Encoded protein: CASSLSLGRDTEAFF.

This clonotype has only one observation. V is TRBV27 and J is TRBJ2-7; 7 nucleotides line up with TRBD1. Trimming cost V 5 bases and J 2 bases; bases outside gene matches: 6. The germline V gene encodes CDR1 MNHEY and CDR2 SMNVEV (reference sequence). This CDR3 has 14 amino acids. CDR3 nucleotide sequence: TGTGCCAGCAGTAACGCTACAGGGGCCTACGAGCAGTACTTC. It yields the protein CASSNATGAYEQYF.

This clonotype was counted only a few times. The chain joins TRBV12-3 or TRBV12-4 to TRBJ1-2; unclear D gene. With 5 bases removed from V and 7 bases from J, the gap between germline ends came to 14 bases. CDR3 length equals 13 residues. The CDR3 sequence is CASSPHSSGGYTF. As DNA, the CDR3 is TGTGCCAGCAGTCCCCACTCGTCGGGTGGCTACACCTTC.

This clonotype was counted a few times. The chain joins TRBV5-6 to TRBJ2-1, with D perhaps TRBD1 or TRBD2 (5 bases each). The length of the CDR3 is 13 residues. Trimming pared 5 bases from V and 8 bases from J, leaving 14 bases between. The germline V gene encodes CDR1 SGHDT and CDR2 YYEEEE. CDR3 region: CASSVGVVDEQFF. CDR3 bases: TGTGCCAGCAGTGTGGGGGTAGTGGATGAGCAGTTCTTC.

The gene calls are TRBV5-1 and TRBJ1-1, with 10 bases lining up with TRBD1. Germline values: CDR1 SGHRS, CDR2 YFSETQ. This CDR3 is built from 16 residues. V trimming: 3 bases; J trimming: 6 bases; junction bases outside the gene matches: 11. CDR3 sequence reads: CASSYRQGAFYPEAFF. CDR3 sequence (DNA): TGCGCCAGCAGCTACAGACAGGGGGCTTTCTACCCTGAAGCTTTCTTT.

The chain carries TRBV5-1 and TRBJ2-7; D possibly uses TRBD1 or TRBD2 (5 bases each). This CDR3 is built from 16 residues. Trimming pared 3 bases from V and 6 bases from J, leaving 22 bases between. Germline V gene sequence: CDR1 SGHRS, CDR2 YFSETQ. This CDR3 is CASSSGKRGPVTEQYF. The CDR3 DNA follows: TGCGCCAGCAGCTCGGGAAAAAGGGGCCCTGTGACCGAGCAGTACTTC. Supplemented by reference TRBV5-1 and TRBJ2-7, the full variable domain reads KAGVTQTPRYLIKTRGQQVTLSCSPISGHRSVSWYQQTPGQGLQFLFEYFSETQRNKGNFPGRFSGRQFSNSRSEMNVSTLELGDSALYLCASSSGKRGPVTEQYFGPGTRLTVT.

The rearrangement joins TRBV5-1 to TRBJ1-4; 7 bases align to TRBD1. The CDR3 loop spans 15 amino acids. The junction had 7 bases not matched to a gene; V was cut back by 4 bases and J by 4 bases. Germline CDR1 SGHRS, CDR2 YFSETQ. The chain's CDR3 is CASSPTGALNEKLFF. The CDR3 DNA follows: TGCGCCAGCAGCCCTACAGGGGCGCTTAATGAAAAACTGTTTTTT.

The sample holds a few counts of this clonotype. V gene TRBV7-9 combines with J gene TRBJ2-7; possibly TRBD1 for D (6 bases). The CDR3 sequence is 13 residues long. CDR1 is SEHNR and CDR2 is FQNEAQ in the germline V gene (reference sequence). Trimming left V 5 bases short and J 7 bases short, with 15 bases between. The CDR3 reads CASSPTGKWEQYF. The CDR3 DNA reads as TGTGCCAGCAGCCCCACAGGGAAGTGGGAGCAGTACTTC.

The V call is TRBV4-2, the J call TRBJ2-2; TRBD1 agrees at 8 bases. V shed 5 bases, J shed 6 bases, and the junction held 17 bases outside the gene matches. Germline CDR1 LGHNA, CDR2 YNFKEQ. The CDR3 runs 18 residues. CDR3 DNA: TGTGCCAGCAGCTACGGACAGGGCTCTGGGGCATCTGCCGGGGAGCTGTTTTTT. The encoded protein is CASSYGQGSGASAGELFF.